This T cell receptor (beta chain) was documented in a study of regulatory T cells in long-lasting Graves disease. Study-wide results and caveats: Compared with new cases, persistent Graves' patients showed reduced TCR diversity. Small sample size may have lowered accuracy.

This clonotype was recorded at least ten times. Antigen specificity is unknown. To make TCR beta libraries, researchers used iRepertoire HTBI primers and Arm-PCR of CDR3 regions. Original processing notes: About 60 TRBV and 13 to 15 TRBJ segments were identified across samples. TCRdb reprocessed the multiplex PCR reads with MiXCR, giving one entry per CDR3 protein. TCRdb, rather than the study authors, made the V and J calls. Of roughly 420,000 distinct CDR3 sequences listed, about a sixth are singletons. V lost 5 bases to trimming and J lost 0 bases, with 14 bases between them. The CDR3 loop spans 15 amino acids. The germline CDR1 and CDR2 sequences are MDHEN and SYDVKM. Time point specified: newly diagnosed GD, antithyroid drugs for less than 3 months. The TCR library was made from RNA extracted from PBMCs. The sample was also linked to a second study, of T cells in Graves' hyperthyroidism and ophthalmopathy. From that study: Patients aged 18 to 65 had newly diagnosed hyperthyroidism of under 2 months' duration.

Sequenced here: peripheral blood mononuclear cells (PBMCs), sampled at new diagnosis, from a patient treated with antithyroid drugs. The origin of this receptor is a woman between 18 and 30 years old with Graves disease. The chain joins TRBV28 to TRBJ2-7; the D gene is possibly TRBD2 (6 bases). The CDR3 sequence is CASSPSGLSSYEQYF. CDR3 DNA sequence: TGTGCCAGCAGTCCCTCGGGACTTTCCTCCTACGAGCAGTACTTC.